This T cell receptor beta chain was documented in a study of T cell changes during pregnancy in multiple sclerosis. Libraries were prepared by immunoSEQ multiplex PCR; TCRdb keeps only in-frame clonotypes and omits some of them. In the table there are approximately 30,000 clones, about nine tenths of which are singletons. The V gene's germline CDR1 is SGHTA and CDR2 FQGNSA. CDR3 length: 18 amino acids. The trim removed 5 bases at V and 0 bases at J, leaving 15 bases unmatched. Sequenced material: CD8+ T cells from peripheral blood mononuclear cells, taken in the second trimester of pregnancy. The rearrangement uses TRBV7-2 and TRBJ2-5; 7 bases agree with TRBD1. This TCR was recovered from a female donor with multiple sclerosis, enrolled in a pregnancy study. The CDR3 loop is CASSVPDRHIRHQETQYF. The CDR3 DNA is TGTGCCAGCAGCGTACCGGACAGGCATATTAGGCACCAAGAGACCCAGTACTTC.